The T cell receptor (beta chain) under discussion was sequenced for a study of blood T cells in healthy people across ages. Across the whole study: Through template switching, about one barcoded beta molecule was captured per two T cells, as measured in model experiments.

About this clonotype: Its antigen is unknown.

Overall study results and limits: Estimates based on one million T cells were treated as lower bounds. Shifts in expanded clonotypes may have been confounded by donor CMV status, which was unknown. Both higher diversity and more naive CD4+ cells marked long-lived donors when set against aged donors.

A second about 7 to 12 cycle PCR used barcoded and J-beta primers. TCRdb passed the 5' RACE reads through MiXCR, listing each CDR3 protein once. The sample includes some 1,500,000 distinct CDR3 sequences, roughly two fifths of them seen just once. Germline assignment: CDR1 ENHRY and CDR2 SYGVKD. V shed 11 bases and J shed 4 bases, with 17 bases lying between them. The CDR3 has 13 residues. The specimen sequenced was blood. This receptor was identified in a woman under 30 in good health. The rearrangement joins TRBV10-3 to TRBJ1-2, with D hard to call. The CDR3 loop is CASTARMPYGYTF. CDR3 bases: TGTGCCTCGACGGCCAGGATGCCCTATGGCTACACCTTC.